Following are 3 T cell receptor beta chains from one sample sequenced in a study of CD8 T cells in Susac syndrome. Reverse transcription of roughly 0.45 to 1 ug RNA was carried out with random hexamers. Via MiXCR, TCRdb re-called the immunoSEQ multiplex PCR reads, giving one row per CDR3 protein. The sample records about 240,000 distinct CDR3 sequences, less than 96% being singletons. Specimen: CD4+ T cells from PBMCs. The source is a human donor with Susac syndrome.

This clonotype has just one count. This chain connects TRBV20-1 to TRBJ2-5; 11 bases match TRBD2. This CDR3 region has 15 residues. Germline CDR1 DFQATT, CDR2 SNEGSKA (reference sequence). CDR3 loop: CSPWGSGREQETQYF. The CDR3 DNA reads TGCAGCCCTTGGGGTAGCGGGAGGGAACAAGAGACCCAGTACTTC.

This sequence joins TRBV29-1 and TRBJ2-7; D is unresolved. V lost 5 bases and J 2 bases, leaving 7 bases between the germline ends. Germline V CDR1 and CDR2: SQVTM, ANQGSEA. The CDR3 has 11 residues. For the CDR3, the DNA is TGCAGCGTTTACGCAACCTACGAGCAGTACTTC. Its protein is CSVYATYEQYF.

The CDR3 protein is CASSLLSGSQEQYF. For the CDR3, the DNA is TGTGCCAGCAGCCTTTTGTCGGGGAGCCAAGAGCAGTACTTC. The V gene is TRBV3-1, the J gene TRBJ2-7; D possibly corresponds to TRBD2 (5 bases). This CDR3 spans 14 amino acids. Germline V gives CDR1 LGHDT, CDR2 YNNKEL (reference sequence). Trimming removed 4 bases from V and 7 bases from J, with 17 bases in between.